This T cell receptor beta chain was identified in a study of T cells after yellow fever vaccination. This clonotype was seen ten or more times. 5'RACE template switching added a universal primer site and UMIs to TCR cDNA. A single record per CDR3 protein comes from TCRdb applying MiXCR to the 5' RACE reads. The sample includes about 96,000 distinct CDR3 sequences, almost 9% of them seen just once. CDR1 MGHRA and CDR2 YSYEKL come from the germline V gene. The V and J ends lost 1 base and 6 bases respectively, with 22 bases between them. The CDR3 consists of 18 residues. Whole-study findings and limits: Post-booster samples contained most primary-vaccination clones (around 95% CD4, about 90% CD8).

The sequences come from CD8+ T cells not binding an NS4B(214-222) dextramer, sorted from PBMCs, collected approximately 16 days after the first yellow fever vaccination. The chain carries TRBV4-1 and TRBJ2-1, with a tentative D call TRBD2 (6 bases). The TCR was taken from a man aged 18 to 29 who received the YFV17D yellow fever vaccine. The CDR3 sequence: CASSQAGSSATPANEQFF. The CDR3 DNA follows: TGCGCCAGCAGCCAAGCCGGGTCTAGCGCGACACCGGCCAATGAGCAGTTCTTC.